This entry lists 32 T cell receptor beta chains sequenced from one sample in a study of human CD8 memory T cell subsets. UMI-labeled 5' RACE generated the TCR beta libraries. Following a re-call of the 5' RACE reads, TCRdb has one entry per CDR3 protein and lacks DNA. The table lists approximately 7,000 distinct CDR3 sequences, with 23% in the top ten. Material: CD8+ stem-like memory T cells (TSCM and TCM) sorted from PBMCs. Subset specified: stem-like memory CD8 T cells (TSTEM), CCR7+ PD-1- TIGIT-. The receptors stem from a human donor in good health.

The CDR3 protein is CASSPVTSGWDNEQFF. The chain uses TRBV11-2 and TRBJ2-1; TCRdb indicates TRBD2, and absent DNA this call remains unverified. Per germline, CDR1 SGHAT and CDR2 FQNNGV. This CDR3 has 16 amino acids.

CDR3 sequence: CASSLAPGSLYEQYF. The chain uses TRBV7-2 and TRBJ2-7. This CDR3 has 15 amino acids. The V gene's germline CDR1 is SGHTA and CDR2 FQGNSA.

By frequency, this clonotype registers medium-sized. The chain combines TRBV7-9 with TRBJ1-1; TCRdb's D call, TRBD1, is unchecked because there is no DNA. The CDR3 runs to 12 residues. The V gene's germline CDR1 is SEHNR and CDR2 FQNEAQ (reference sequence). This chain's CDR3 is CASSDGQGGAFF.

The chain couples TRBV25-1 to TRBJ2-2. The germline CDR1 and CDR2 sequences are MGHDK and SYGVNS. This CDR3 is 13 amino acids long. The chain's CDR3 is CASSESNTGELFF.

This chain connects TRBV5-1 to TRBJ2-5; TCRdb's D call of TRBD2 is untestable without DNA. The CDR3 is made up of 18 amino acids. Germline V gives CDR1 SGHRS, CDR2 YFSETQ. CDR3 amino acids: CASSLEPSGRAGQETQYF.

V and J are TRBV7-2 and TRBJ2-7. In germline, CDR1 is SGHTA, CDR2 FQGNSA. The CDR3 spans 13 residues. The CDR3 loop reads CASSLVLAGEQYF.

V and J are TRBV19 and TRBJ2-7; TCRdb lists TRBD2, though no DNA is available to test this call. Germline CDR1 and CDR2: LNHDA and SQIVND (reference sequence). CDR3 length: 14 amino acids. The CDR3 here is CASSSGSPSYEQYF.

The chain uses TRBV5-1 and TRBJ2-2; TCRdb picks TRBD1, but there is no DNA to check that call. Germline loops: CDR1 SGHRS, CDR2 YFSETQ. The CDR3 is 18 residues long. The CDR3 spells CASSFRTVRTTNTGELFF.

This clonotype shows up as medium-sized by frequency. The CDR3 loop reads CSARVGGDSYEQYF. The chain recombines TRBV20-1 with TRBJ2-7; TCRdb's D call of TRBD2 is untestable without DNA. The CDR3 totals 14 residues. Germline lookup yields CDR1 DFQATT and CDR2 SNEGSKA (reference sequence).

V and J are TRBV28 and TRBJ2-7; TCRdb outputs TRBD1, but without DNA this stays unchecked. The germline V gene encodes CDR1 MDHEN and CDR2 SYDVKM. There are 13 residues in the CDR3. CDR3 protein: CASMGQGNYEQYF. The full variable domain, completed using reference TRBV28 and TRBJ2-7, is DVKVTQSSRYLVKRTGEKVFLECVQDMDHENMFWYRQDPGLGLRLIYFSYDVKMKEKGDIPEGYSVSREKKERFSLILESASTNQTSMYLCASMGQGNYEQYFGPGTRLTVT.

The CDR3: CASTGWGEKLFF. The chain carries TRBV10-2 and TRBJ1-4; TCRdb's D gene call, TRBD1, goes unchecked for lack of DNA. This CDR3 is built from 12 residues. Germline V CDR1 and CDR2: WSHSY, SAAADI.

The V call is TRBV6-2 or TRBV6-3, the J call TRBJ2-2; the D call from TCRdb, TRBD2, cannot be confirmed without DNA. The CDR3 extends over 15 amino acids. Germline lookup yields CDR1 MNHEY and CDR2 SVGEGT. CDR3 residues: CASKGPSVETGELFF.

This CDR3 is CASSQDWPQETQYF. The chain links TRBV7-6 to TRBJ2-5; the D call from TCRdb, TRBD2, cannot be confirmed without DNA. Germline CDR1 and CDR2: SGHVS and FNYEAQ. The CDR3 has 14 residues.

CDR3 sequence reads: CASSPRLAGIGETQYF. The chain has TRBV28 and TRBJ2-5; the D call of TRBD2 rests on TCRdb alone, since no DNA is present to check it. The CDR3 extends over 16 amino acids. Germline CDR1 is MDHEN and CDR2 is SYDVKM.

The V call is TRBV5-1, the J call TRBJ2-2. Germline V gene data show CDR1 as SGHRS and CDR2 as YFSETQ. CDR3 size: 14 residues. CDR3: CASSLGDSTGELFF.

V usage is TRBV28 and J usage is TRBJ2-1; as DNA is missing, the TRBD1 call by TCRdb cannot be tested. This CDR3 contains 14 residues. Germline CDR1 reads MDHEN; CDR2 reads SYDVKM. The CDR3 here is CASSPRGPDNEQFF.

The chain is built from TRBV3-1 and TRBJ1-4; absent DNA, TCRdb's TRBD1 call cannot be checked. CDR3 length equals 16 residues. CDR1 is LGHDT and CDR2 is YNNKEL in the germline V gene (reference sequence). The CDR3 sequence: CASSQPSTGPNEKLFF.

CDR3 loop: CASSSKGHHEQFF. The chain joins TRBV7-9 to TRBJ2-1; TCRdb calls TRBD1, which cannot be checked without DNA. The CDR3 has 13 amino acids. Per germline, CDR1 SEHNR and CDR2 FQNEAQ (reference sequence).

The chain joins TRBV6-6 to TRBJ2-3; with no DNA, the TCRdb D assignment of TRBD2 cannot be verified. The CDR3 totals 15 residues. Germline values: CDR1 MNHNY, CDR2 SVGAGI (reference sequence). Here the CDR3 reads CASTLIVAGEDTQYF.

This CDR3 reads CASSLLPRSPPYF. J is TRBJ2-5 and V is TRBV28. The CDR3 extends over 13 amino acids. Germline CDR1 is MDHEN and CDR2 is SYDVKM.

The V gene is TRBV5-4, the J gene TRBJ2-3. CDR1 and CDR2 (germline): SGHNT, YYREEE (reference sequence). The CDR3 has 16 residues. CDR3: CASSFGLPLSTDTQYF.

The chain employs TRBV30 and TRBJ2-2. The germline V gene has CDR1 GTSNPN and CDR2 SVGIG (reference sequence). The CDR3 spans 13 residues. The CDR3 protein is CAWSETATGELFF.

V and J are TRBV9 and TRBJ2-4; TCRdb names TRBD1, which stays unverified in the absence of DNA. The CDR3 is 15 amino acids. Germline CDR1 and CDR2: SGDLS and YYNGEE. CDR3 amino acids: CASSVTGAQYDIQYF.

This CDR3 is CASSFPDRAGDTQYF. The V and J genes are TRBV11-3 and TRBJ2-3; the TRBD1 assignment by TCRdb is unverifiable without DNA. The length of the CDR3 is 15 residues. Germline V lookup: CDR1 SGHNT, CDR2 YENEEA.

This clonotype registers medium-sized by frequency. The chain links TRBV29-1 to TRBJ2-3; TCRdb's assignment of TRBD2 cannot be checked, as there is no DNA. The CDR3 totals 13 residues. CDR1 is SQVTM, CDR2 ANQGSEA, per germline. The CDR3: CSAEASSTDTQYF.

This chain connects TRBV11-2 to TRBJ2-5; TCRdb returns TRBD1, unconfirmable since there is no DNA. Germline assignment: CDR1 SGHAT and CDR2 FQNNGV. The CDR3 is 14 residues long. Here the CDR3 reads CASSSTGRWETQYF. Based on the CDR3 plus reference TRBV11-2 and TRBJ2-5, the full variable domain is EAGVAQSPRYKIIEKRQSVAFWCNPISGHATLYWYQQILGQGPKLLIQFQNNGVVDDSQLPKDRFSAERLKGVDSTLKIQPAKLEDSAVYLCASSSTGRWETQYFGPGTRLLVL.

V is TRBV11-2 and J is TRBJ2-7. The CDR3 covers 13 residues. Per germline, CDR1 SGHAT and CDR2 FQNNGV. The CDR3 region is CASSLVPYREQYF.

The V and J genes are TRBV12-3 or TRBV12-4 and TRBJ2-7; no DNA is available, so the TRBD2 call from TCRdb remains unchecked. This CDR3 is built from 14 residues. CDR3 amino acids: CASSGLAGRYEQYF.

The rearrangement joins TRBV7-2 to TRBJ1-1; checking the TCRdb D call of TRBD1 is not possible without DNA. The CDR3 is 16 amino acids. Germline CDR1 and CDR2: SGHTA and FQGNSA. This CDR3 reads CASSLVGPPRGTEAFF. The full variable domain, its missing parts supplied by reference TRBV7-2 and TRBJ1-1, is GAGVSQSPSNKVTEKGKDVELRCDPISGHTALYWYRQSLGQGLEFLIYFQGNSAPDKSGLPSDRFSAERTGGSVSTLTIQRTQQEDSAVYLCASSLVGPPRGTEAFFGQGTRLTVV.

This clonotype ranks as medium-sized in terms of frequency. The chain is built from TRBV3-1 and TRBJ2-7; no DNA is available, so the TRBD1 call from TCRdb remains unchecked. Germline V gives CDR1 LGHDT, CDR2 YNNKEL (reference sequence). CDR3 size: 15 residues. The CDR3 loop is CASSQEGEMTYEQYF.

The rearrangement joins TRBV21-1 to TRBJ2-1; TCRdb designates TRBD2, a call that cannot be tested without DNA. TRBV21-1 is tagged as a pseudogene. This CDR3 contains 18 residues. CDR3 in amino acids: CASSKRASGRARGSEQFF.

This chain joins TRBV2 and TRBJ2-7; the TCRdb call, TRBD2, lacks DNA for checking. Germline lookup yields CDR1 SNHLY and CDR2 FYNNEI. The length of the CDR3 is 14 residues. CDR3 in amino acids: CASRRSSGAYEQYF.